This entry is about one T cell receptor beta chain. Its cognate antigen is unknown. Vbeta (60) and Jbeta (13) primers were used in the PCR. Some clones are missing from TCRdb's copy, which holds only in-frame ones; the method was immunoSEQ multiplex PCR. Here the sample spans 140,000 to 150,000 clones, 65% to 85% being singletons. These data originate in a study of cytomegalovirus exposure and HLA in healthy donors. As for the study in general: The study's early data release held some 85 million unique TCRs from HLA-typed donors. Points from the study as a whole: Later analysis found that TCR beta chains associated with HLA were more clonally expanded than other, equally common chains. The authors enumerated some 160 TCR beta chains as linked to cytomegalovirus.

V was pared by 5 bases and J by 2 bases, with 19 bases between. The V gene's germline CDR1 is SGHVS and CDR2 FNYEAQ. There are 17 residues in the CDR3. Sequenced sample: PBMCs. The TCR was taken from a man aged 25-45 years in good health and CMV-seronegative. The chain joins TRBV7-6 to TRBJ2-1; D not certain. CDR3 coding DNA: TGTGCCAGCAGCGCCGGGTCTAAGGCCCCCCCCTACAATGAGCAGTTCTTC. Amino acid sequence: CASSAGSKAPPYNEQFF.